The 21 T cell receptor beta chains listed next were all sequenced from one sample in a study of blood T cell repertoires in COVID-19. The protocol was immunoSEQ multiplex PCR, while the TCRdb copy is restricted to in-frame clones and leaves out a portion. The table has some 350,000 clones, roughly 86% seen once. Material: PBMCs or T cells enriched from blood (not recorded which). The receptors stem from a woman in her twenties or thirties who had recovered from COVID-19.

The chain couples TRBV7-9 to TRBJ2-7; no clear D. Germline-derived CDR1 and CDR2 are SEHNR and FQNEAQ (reference sequence). The length of the CDR3 is 12 residues. V lost 5 bases to trimming and J lost 9 bases, with 14 bases between them. CDR3 amino acids: CASSPRSTGQYF. The CDR3 DNA reads TGTGCCAGCAGCCCCCGGTCGACGGGGCAGTACTTC.

This rearrangement joins TRBV28 to TRBJ1-1; D ambiguous. This CDR3 comprises 14 residues. Deletions cut 6 bases from V and 4 bases from J, with 15 bases between. Germline values: CDR1 MDHEN, CDR2 SYDVKM. The CDR3 coding sequence is TGTGCCAGCAGCGTAAGAAGACTGTCCACTGAAGCTTTCTTT. This encodes CASSVRRLSTEAFF.

This clone was picked up one time. V usage is TRBV18 and J usage is TRBJ2-3; TRBD1 agrees at 8 bases. Germline CDR1 is KGHSH and CDR2 is LQKENI. The junction had 6 bases not matched to a gene; V was cut back by 2 bases and J by 2 bases. CDR3 length equals 16 residues. The CDR3 DNA reads as TGTGCCAGCTCACCATTGGACAGGGAGTTCACAGATACGCAGTATTTT. Its translation is CASSPLDREFTDTQYF. Together with reference TRBV18 and TRBJ2-3, the CDR3 gives the full variable domain: NAGVMQNPRHLVRRRGQEARLRCSPMKGHSHVYWYRQLPEEGLKFMVYLQKENIIDESGMPKERFSAEFPKEGPSILRIQQVVRGDSAAYFCASSPLDREFTDTQYFGPGTRLTVL.

This chain links TRBV14 with TRBJ2-1; D is possibly TRBD2 (6 bases). In germline, CDR1 is SGHDN, CDR2 FVKESK. The CDR3 extends over 15 amino acids. The ends were cut back, 1 base at V and 6 bases at J, with 13 bases in the middle. The CDR3 DNA follows: TGTGCCAGCAGCCAAGTGGCGGGGAACTCCAATGAGCAGTTCTTC. Amino acid sequence: CASSQVAGNSNEQFF.

The genes are TRBV28 and TRBJ2-5; 7 positions match TRBD1. Germline CDR1 and CDR2: MDHEN and SYDVKM. The V segment lost 5 bases and the J segment 5 bases; nucleotides outside the gene matches: 8. CDR3 length equals 14 residues. CDR3 amino acids: CASSLETGMETQYF. The CDR3 DNA reads as TGTGCCAGCAGTCTGGAGACAGGGATGGAGACCCAGTACTTC.

The rearrangement joins TRBV12-3 or TRBV12-4 to TRBJ2-1, with a possible D match to TRBD2 (6 bases). The CDR3 spans 11 residues. Trimming pared 10 bases from V and 5 bases from J, leaving 9 bases between. The CDR3, as DNA: TGTGCCACCGGGGGAGACAATGAGCAGTTCTTC. It translates to CATGGDNEQFF.

The chain carries TRBV27 and TRBJ1-5; 7 bases map to TRBD1. CDR3 size: 14 residues. V gave up 2 bases and J gave up 7 bases; unmatched junction bases: 5. Germline lookup yields CDR1 MNHEY and CDR2 SMNVEV (reference sequence). In DNA, the CDR3 is TGTGCCAGCAGTTTAGTAACAGGGGACCAGCCCCAGCATTTT. Translated: CASSLVTGDQPQHF.

The rearrangement links TRBV27 to TRBJ1-1; D is unresolved. This CDR3 is 16 amino acids long. V lost 6 bases and J 4 bases, leaving 21 bases between the germline ends. Germline CDR1 reads MNHEY; CDR2 reads SMNVEV (reference sequence). In DNA, the CDR3 is TGTGCCAGCAGCCCTCGATTCTCAGCGGGAACCACTGAAGCTTTCTTT. Translating it yields CASSPRFSAGTTEAFF.

A single count supports this clone. The chain links TRBV2 to TRBJ2-2; D gene unclear. V shed 1 base and J shed 5 bases, with 11 bases lying between them. The CDR3 is 15 residues long. Germline CDR1 and CDR2: SNHLY and FYNNEI. CDR3 nucleotide sequence: TGTGCCAGCAGTGAAGATAACAGTAGGACCGGGGAGCTGTTTTTT. Translating it yields CASSEDNSRTGELFF.

The chain joins TRBV28 to TRBJ1-1; tentative D call: TRBD1 (6 bases). V was pared by 6 bases and J by 1 base, with 18 bases between. Germline V gene lookup returns CDR1 MDHEN and CDR2 SYDVKM. This CDR3 is 16 amino acids long. The CDR3 coding sequence is TGTGCCAGCAGCCCTCCCCAGGGGTCCCCGAACACTGAAGCTTTCTTT. Protein product: CASSPPQGSPNTEAFF.

The chain is built from TRBV18 and TRBJ2-7; TRBD1 matches at 7 bases. CDR1 and CDR2 (germline): KGHSH, LQKENI. V trimming: 6 bases; J trimming: 2 bases; junction bases outside the gene matches: 10. The CDR3 extends over 15 amino acids. The CDR3 DNA follows: TGTGCCAGCTCGACGAGGAGGACAGGCGCCTACGAGCAGTACTTC. Protein: CASSTRRTGAYEQYF.

The chain joins TRBV19 to TRBJ1-2; 8 bases are shared with TRBD1. The V segment lost 5 bases and the J segment 4 bases; nucleotides outside the gene matches: 9. The V gene's germline CDR1 is LNHDA and CDR2 SQIVND (reference sequence). CDR3 length: 15 amino acids. The CDR3: CASSLLRQGSYGYTF. For the CDR3, the DNA is TGTGCCAGTAGTCTCCTCCGACAGGGGTCCTATGGCTACACCTTC.

The chain uses TRBV13 and TRBJ2-3; TRBD2 matches 12 bases. CDR3 size: 16 residues. Unmatched junction bases numbered 9, after V lost 5 bases and J lost 6 bases. Germline CDR1 PRHDT, CDR2 FYEKMQ (reference sequence). This chain's CDR3 is CASSPGLAGTPDTQYF. The CDR3, as DNA: TGTGCCAGCAGCCCCGGACTAGCGGGGACCCCGGATACGCAGTATTTT.

The chain recombines TRBV2 with TRBJ1-5; D ambiguous. Trimming stripped 6 bases from V and 5 bases from J, with 11 bases between. Germline CDR1 is SNHLY and CDR2 is FYNNEI. The CDR3 consists of 13 residues. CDR3 DNA sequence: TGTGCCAGCAGGGGAGGGCCCTATCAGCCCCAGCATTTT. Translation gives CASRGGPYQPQHF.

A few counts support this clone. The V and J genes are TRBV3-1 (or the pseudogene TRBV3-2) and TRBJ1-2; D is uncertain. Germline V gene data show CDR1 as LGHDT and CDR2 as YNNKEL (reference sequence). Trimming cost V 0 bases and J 4 bases, with 12 bases left between them. There are 15 residues in the CDR3. The CDR3 loop reads CASSQDSAGRYGYTF. The CDR3 DNA reads TGTGCCAGCAGCCAAGATTCGGCTGGGCGCTATGGCTACACCTTC.

The V call is TRBV7-9, the J call TRBJ2-3; 7 positions agree with TRBD2. The germline CDR1 and CDR2 sequences are SEHNR and FQNEAQ (reference sequence). The CDR3 runs 15 residues. The J segment lost 4 bases and the V segment lost 5 bases, leaving 9 bases of the junction unmatched. CDR3 coding DNA: TGTGCCAGCAGCCGCGGGAGTCTAGCGGCAGATACGCAGTATTTT. This encodes CASSRGSLAADTQYF.

This chain joins TRBV7-2 and TRBJ2-7, with TRBD2 identical over 8 bases. The V segment lost 3 bases and the J segment 3 bases; nucleotides outside the gene matches: 16. There are 18 residues in the CDR3. Germline V lookup: CDR1 SGHTA, CDR2 FQGNSA. CDR3 sequence reads: CASSFSRGGPGQSYEQYF. CDR3 nucleotide sequence: TGTGCCAGCAGCTTTAGCCGGGGGGGCCCAGGTCAAAGCTACGAGCAGTACTTC.

This clone was detected a few times. This chain joins TRBV7-9 and TRBJ2-3; 9 nucleotides align to TRBD2. The CDR3 is 15 residues long. The V segment lost 6 bases and the J segment 2 bases; nucleotides outside the gene matches: 6. Germline CDR1 reads SEHNR; CDR2 reads FQNEAQ (reference sequence). The CDR3 is CASRPAGGNTDTQYF. CDR3 in DNA: TGTGCCAGCAGGCCAGCGGGGGGTAACACAGATACGCAGTATTTT.

J is TRBJ2-3 and V is TRBV4-1, with 8 bases identical to TRBD1. Germline loops: CDR1 MGHRA, CDR2 YSYEKL. The CDR3 is 15 amino acids. J was trimmed by 0 bases and V by 7 bases; bases with no gene match: 6. The CDR3 DNA reads TGCGCCAGCACTCTGCAGGGGGCCAGCACAGATACGCAGTATTTT. Translating it yields CASTLQGASTDTQYF.

This clone was seen only once. The genes are TRBV29-1 and TRBJ1-2; 8 nucleotides match TRBD1. Trimming removed 6 bases from V and 6 bases from J; junction bases left unmatched: 6. Germline lookup yields CDR1 SQVTM and CDR2 ANQGSEA. The CDR3 contains 12 residues. This chain's CDR3 is CSVLGQGHGYTF. CDR3 sequence (DNA): TGCAGCGTATTAGGACAGGGCCATGGCTACACCTTC.

The chain has TRBV7-9 and TRBJ1-6, with 7 nucleotides matching TRBD1. With V trimmed by 4 bases and J by 8 bases, 5 bases remained unmatched. Germline CDR1 is SEHNR and CDR2 is FQNEAQ (reference sequence). The CDR3 has 14 residues. The CDR3 is CASSSGQVHSPLHF. CDR3 coding DNA: TGTGCCAGCAGCTCCGGACAGGTTCATTCACCCCTCCACTTT.